This TCR beta chain emerged from a study of low-dose radiotherapy and immunotherapy resistance in tumors. Overall study: Intravenous administration to patients comprised nivolumab at 240 mg every two weeks and ipilimumab at 1 mg/kg every six weeks. Intravenous cyclophosphamide 200 mg/m2 was given every two weeks, one day before radiation and immunotherapy.

First-strand cDNA used TRAV- and TRBV-specific primers, covering alpha and beta chains. For amplifying TCRs, the PCR ran for approximately 21 cycles with Phusion, which was used together with a constant-region primer and the adapter on the V primers. MiXCR was run by TCRdb on the reads, yielding one entry per CDR3 protein. The sample shows roughly 95,000 distinct CDR3 sequences, more than 20% of them seen only once. Ten or more counts support this clonotype. The CDR3 runs to 15 residues. Time point reported: after trial treatment. Treatment denoted: LDRT plus nivolumab, ipilimumab, low-dose cyclophosphamide and aspirin (RACIN trial).

The chain links TRBV21-1 to TRBJ1-4; TRBD1, as called in the table, went unchecked against the DNA. TRBV21-1 is recorded as a pseudogene. Sequenced material: PBMCs, taken after low-dose radiotherapy plus immunotherapy. The clonotype comes from a female donor with ovarian cancer. The CDR3, as DNA: TGTGCCAGCAGCAAAGATCGGACAGGCTATGAAAAACTGTTTTTT. It specifies CASSKDRTGYEKLFF.